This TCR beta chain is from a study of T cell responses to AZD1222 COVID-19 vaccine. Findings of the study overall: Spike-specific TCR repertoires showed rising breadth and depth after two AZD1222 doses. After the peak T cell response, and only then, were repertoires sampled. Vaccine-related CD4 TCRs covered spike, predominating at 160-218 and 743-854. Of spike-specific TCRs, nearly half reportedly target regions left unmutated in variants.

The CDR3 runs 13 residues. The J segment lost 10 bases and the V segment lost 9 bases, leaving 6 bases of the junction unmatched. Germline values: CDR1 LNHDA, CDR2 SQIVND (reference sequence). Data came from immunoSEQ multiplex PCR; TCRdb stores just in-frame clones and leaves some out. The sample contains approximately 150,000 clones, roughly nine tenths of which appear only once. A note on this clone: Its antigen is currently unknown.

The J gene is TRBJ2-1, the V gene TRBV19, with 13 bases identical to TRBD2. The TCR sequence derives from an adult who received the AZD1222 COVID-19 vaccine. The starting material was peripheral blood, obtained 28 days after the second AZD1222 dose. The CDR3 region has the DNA TGTGCCAGCCAGACTAGCGGGAGGACAGAGCAGTTCTTC. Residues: CASQTSGRTEQFF.